Listed below are T cell receptor beta chains from one sample, sequenced in a study of cytomegalovirus exposure and HLA in healthy donors. Profiled with immunoSEQ multiplex PCR; TCRdb holds only in-frame clones, not every one. The repertoire holds 200,000 or so clones, with about two thirds as singletons. Sequenced sample: PBMCs. Source of these receptors: a man between 35 and 55 years old in good health and CMV-seropositive. CDR3s include the opening cysteine and the closing phenylalanine or tryptophan. The D gene is left open where the match is weak. A clone size is listed for some rows: how often the clone was seen (once, few, many), or a class if it is expanded.

TRBD1 | TRBJ2-2 | 16 | . | TRBV5-1 | CASSDLGQGRTGELFF | TGCGCCAGCAGCGATCTCGGACAGGGGAGGACCGGGGAGCTGTTTTTT
. | TRBJ1-5 | 9 | . | TRBV6-4 | CATPRPQHF | TGTGCCACCCCCAGGCCCCAGCATTTT
. | TRBJ1-4 | 15 | few | TRBV14 | CASSRTKGFGEKLFF | TGTGCCAGCAGCCGTACGAAGGGGTTTGGCGAAAAACTGTTTTTT
. | TRBJ1-5 | 16 | . | TRBV19 | CASSIRQGSTNQPQHF | TGTGCCAGTAGTATCAGGCAGGGGAGTACGAATCAGCCCCAGCATTTT
TRBD2 | TRBJ2-3 | 15 | . | TRBV19 | CASSFPGLEADTQYF | TGTGCCAGTAGTTTTCCGGGACTAGAGGCAGATACGCAGTATTTT
TRBD1 | TRBJ2-5 | 14 | . | TRBV7-9 | CASSLPGTGVTQYF | TGTGCCAGCAGCCTCCCCGGGACAGGAGTGACCCAGTACTTC
. | TRBJ2-1 | 12 | . | TRBV7-9 | CATPPVDTEQFF | TGTGCCACCCCACCCGTCGACACTGAGCAGTTCTTC
. | TRBJ2-5 | 14 | . | TRBV9 | CASSVGSGPETQYF | TGTGCCAGCAGCGTAGGATCTGGGCCGGAGACCCAGTACTTC
. | TRBJ1-3 | 18 | . | TRBV14 | CASSQDPPGRLSGNTIYF | TGTGCCAGCAGCCAAGATCCCCCAGGTCGCCTCTCTGGAAACACCATATATTTT
TRBD1 | TRBJ1-1 | 15 | . | TRBV6-6 | CASSLGTGELTEAFF | TGTGCCAGCAGCCTAGGGACAGGGGAACTCACTGAAGCTTTCTTT
TRBD1 | TRBJ1-3 | 16 | . | TRBV5-6 | CASSLEQGANGNTIYF | TGTGCCAGCAGCTTGGAACAGGGGGCTAATGGAAACACCATATATTTT
. | TRBJ1-1 | 14 | . | TRBV28 | CASSLSGWDTEAFF | TGTGCCAGCAGTTTATCGGGGTGGGACACTGAAGCTTTCTTT
. | TRBJ2-6 | 17 | . | TRBV5-1 | CASSFSGPAAGANVLTF | TGCGCCAGCAGCTTTTCAGGGCCTGCGGCTGGGGCCAACGTCCTGACTTTC
TRBD2 | TRBJ2-5 | 16 | . | TRBV5-6 | CASTQGLAGPRGTQYF | TGTGCCAGCACCCAGGGACTAGCGGGGCCAAGAGGGACCCAGTACTTC
. | TRBJ1-1 | 13 | . | TRBV6-5 | CASSYGEVTEAFF | TGTGCCAGCAGTTACGGGGAGGTCACTGAAGCTTTCTTT
. | TRBJ1-5 | 15 | . | TRBV5-6 | CASSYRGTGYQPQHF | TGTGCCAGCAGCTACCGAGGCACAGGGTATCAGCCCCAGCATTTT
TRBD2 | TRBJ2-7 | 16 | . | TRBV5-1 | CASSFNIAGNPYEQYF | TGCGCCAGCAGCTTTAATATAGCGGGGAATCCCTACGAGCAGTACTTC
TRBD1 | TRBJ1-3 | 18 | . | TRBV5-1 | CASSLFGGTGLSGNTIYF | TGCGCCAGCAGCTTGTTCGGCGGGACAGGGCTTTCTGGAAACACCATATATTTT
. | TRBJ1-3 | 14 | . | TRBV2 | CASSENSSGNTIYF | TGTGCCAGCAGTGAGAACAGCTCTGGAAACACCATATATTTT
TRBD1 | TRBJ2-2 | 17 | . | TRBV5-4 | CASRAGQGLSNTGELFF | TGTGCCAGCAGAGCCGGACAGGGGCTATCGAACACCGGGGAGCTGTTTTTT
. | TRBJ1-2 | 15 | . | TRBV6-6 | CASSLGREDPHGYTF | TGTGCCAGCAGCCTGGGACGGGAGGATCCCCATGGCTACACCTTC
. | TRBJ2-1 | 15 | . | TRBV18 | CASSPGRGVYNEQFF | TGTGCCAGCTCACCAGGCAGGGGGGTCTACAATGAGCAGTTCTTC
TRBD2 | TRBJ2-3 | 20 | . | TRBV5-1 | CASSSASAGLISGGTDTQYF | TGCGCCAGCAGCTCCGCCTCAGCGGGGCTAATTTCGGGGGGCACAGATACGCAGTATTTT
. | TRBJ2-7 | 13 | . | TRBV6-1 | CASSDEGTYEQYF | TGTGCCAGCAGTGACGAGGGAACCTACGAGCAGTACTTC
TRBD2 | TRBJ2-3 | 14 | . | TRBV5-4 | CASNKRGGTDTQYF | TGTGCCAGCAATAAGCGGGGGGGCACAGATACGCAGTATTTT
TRBD1 | TRBJ2-7 | 15 | . | TRBV6-5 | CASSYTGQGAYEQYF | TGTGCCAGCAGTTACACGGGACAGGGAGCCTACGAGCAGTACTTC
. | TRBJ1-4 | 15 | . | TRBV9 | CASSVEAEGSEKLFF | TGTGCCAGCAGCGTAGAGGCGGAGGGCAGTGAAAAACTGTTTTTT
. | TRBJ1-6 | 13 | few | TRBV25-1 | CASSNSDNSPLHF | TGTGCCAGCAGTAATTCAGATAATTCACCCCTCCACTTT
. | TRBJ1-5 | 14 | . | TRBV2 | CASSEAGLNQPQHF | TGTGCCAGCAGTGAAGCTGGACTCAATCAGCCCCAGCATTTT
. | TRBJ2-1 | 13 | . | TRBV11-2 | CASSLLPRAGQFF | TGTGCCAGCAGCTTGCTCCCGAGGGCGGGGCAGTTCTTC
. | TRBJ1-4 | 12 | few | TRBV6-1 | CASNQRREKLFF | TGTGCCAGCAACCAAAGGAGAGAAAAACTGTTTTTT
. | TRBJ2-3 | 15 | few | TRBV18 | CASSHGRKSTDTQYF | TGTGCCAGCTCACATGGCAGAAAGAGCACAGATACGCAGTATTTT
TRBD1 | TRBJ1-1 | 14 | . | TRBV4-1 | CASSPGGLNTEAFF | TGCGCCAGCAGCCCAGGGGGCTTGAACACTGAAGCTTTCTTT
. | TRBJ2-7 | 15 | . | TRBV5-5 | CASSLVAVESYEQYF | TGTGCCAGCAGCTTGGTTGCAGTGGAGTCCTACGAGCAGTACTTC
. | TRBJ1-1 | 14 | . | TRBV2 | CASSERSGNTEAFF | TGTGCCAGCAGTGAAAGGAGTGGAAACACTGAAGCTTTCTTT
TRBD2 | TRBJ2-3 | 15 | . | TRBV2 | CASSGSGGSTDTQYF | TGTGCCAGCAGTGGAAGCGGGGGGAGCACAGATACGCAGTATTTT
TRBD1 | TRBJ2-3 | 15 | once | TRBV28 | CASSSRQGFTDTQYF | TGTGCCAGCAGTTCACGACAGGGGTTCACAGATACGCAGTATTTT
TRBD2 | TRBJ2-1 | 15 | once | TRBV9 | CASSVGTSGYNEQFF | TGTGCCAGCAGCGTAGGGACTAGCGGGTACAATGAGCAGTTCTTC
TRBD2 | TRBJ2-1 | 17 | . | TRBV10-3 | CAISTERGRLFSNEQFF | TGTGCCATCAGTACTGAGCGGGGGAGACTTTTTAGCAATGAGCAGTTCTTC
. | TRBJ2-7 | 13 | . | TRBV5-4 | CASSLAGNYEQYF | TGTGCCAGCAGCTTGGCAGGGAACTACGAGCAGTACTTC
TRBD2 | TRBJ2-1 | 17 | . | TRBV15 | CATSTWTSGLSYNEQFF | TGTGCCACCAGCACATGGACTAGCGGGCTCTCCTACAATGAGCAGTTCTTC
. | TRBJ1-1 | 13 | . | TRBV27 | CASKVGGVTEAFF | TGTGCCAGCAAGGTCGGGGGTGTCACTGAAGCTTTCTTT
TRBD1 | TRBJ1-4 | 15 | . | TRBV5-1 | CASSYSGQKYEKLFF | TGCGCCAGCAGCTACTCGGGACAGAAATATGAAAAACTGTTTTTT
. | TRBJ1-1 | 13 | few | TRBV7-9 | CASSLLPDTEAFF | TGTGCCAGCAGCTTACTACCCGACACTGAAGCTTTCTTT
TRBD2 | TRBJ2-1 | 16 | . | TRBV15 | CATSRDWAGGRNEQFF | TGTGCCACCAGCAGAGATTGGGCGGGGGGGAGGAATGAGCAGTTCTTC
. | TRBJ2-4 | 20 | once | TRBV7-8 | CASSYPPRERISLAKNIQYF | TGTGCCAGCAGCTATCCCCCGAGGGAACGAATTTCTCTAGCCAAAAACATTCAGTACTTC
. | TRBJ1-1 | 14 | . | TRBV7-9 | CASSTSGKNTEAFF | TGTGCCAGCAGCACGTCAGGGAAGAACACTGAAGCTTTCTTT
. | TRBJ1-2 | 15 | . | TRBV19 | CASSPRGILGNGYTF | TGTGCCAGTAGTCCACGGGGGATCCTCGGGAATGGCTACACCTTC